In this sample, the clone carrying this T cell receptor beta chain turned up many times. Its antigen is unidentified. The sample originates from a study of quantifying T cell responses using KT2 cells. For the study at large: Reverse transcription used primers in the TCR alpha and beta constant regions. The study's findings and limits: KT2 sequences were detected down to about one KT2 cell per 100,000 PBMC. The number of KT2 alpha and beta sequences was a linear function of input KT2 cells.

The trim removed 2 bases at V and 7 bases at J, leaving 14 bases unmatched. Germline values: CDR1 SGHRS, CDR2 YFSETQ. The CDR3 contains 16 residues. KT2, a clone with a known TCR, was spiked into unfractionated PBMC. Each cDNA got a UMI-containing oligo ligated at its 3' end. First-round PCR used 3 to 4 cycles and beta primers RC1.1 and RC1.2 covering TRBC1 and TRBC2. TCRdb redid the calling of the UMI-ligation and nested PCR reads with MiXCR, one entry per CDR3 protein. The repertoire holds more than 55,000 distinct CDR3 sequences, with roughly an eighth as singletons. The specimen sequenced was PBMCs spiked with cells of the T cell clone KT2. The TCR comes from a human donor. The rearrangement joins TRBV5-1 to TRBJ2-7; 8 bases map to TRBD2. The CDR3 DNA sequence: TGCGCCAGCAGCTTAAGCGGCGGGGGCCCGGGAGGGGAGCAGTACTTC. Translating it yields CASSLSGGGPGGEQYF. The full variable domain, with the rest looked up from reference TRBV5-1 and TRBJ2-7, is KAGVTQTPRYLIKTRGQQVTLSCSPISGHRSVSWYQQTPGQGLQFLFEYFSETQRNKGNFPGRFSGRQFSNSRSEMNVSTLELGDSALYLCASSLSGGGPGGEQYFGPGTRLTVT.